This is a list of T cell receptor beta chains from one sample in a study of radiation and T cells in renal cell carcinoma. The assay was immunoSEQ multiplex PCR, and TCRdb's table has in-frame clones only and misses some. The data show 25,000 to 40,000 clones, over 70% seen once. The sequencing used blood, collected from a patient whose treatment included radiotherapy and nephrectomy. The receptors originated from a man between 60 and 70 years old with renal cell carcinoma. Each CDR3 is given with its conserved first and last residue. A D gene is named only where the DNA matches it firmly. A clone size is listed for some rows: how often the clone was seen (once, few, many), or a class if it is expanded.

d_gene,abundance,v_gene,j_gene,CDR3aa,CDR3nt
TRBD2,NA,TRBV10-3,TRBJ2-1,CATGTSGRAADEQFF,TGTGCCACCGGGACTAGCGGGAGGGCCGCGGATGAGCAGTTCTTC
NA,NA,TRBV28,TRBJ1-2,CASSLVGGGGYTF,TGTGCCAGCAGCCTCGTAGGGGGAGGGGGCTACACCTTC
TRBD1,few,TRBV2,TRBJ2-7,CASSGDRIPYEQYF,TGTGCCAGCAGTGGGGACAGGATTCCCTACGAGCAGTACTTC
TRBD2,few,TRBV19,TRBJ2-2,CASSDGGRAGELFF,TGTGCCAGTAGTGACGGCGGGAGGGCCGGGGAGCTGTTTTTT
TRBD2,NA,TRBV5-6,TRBJ2-3,CASSLPGLGTDTQYF,TGTGCCAGCAGCTTGCCGGGACTAGGCACAGATACGCAGTATTTT
TRBD1,NA,TRBV11-1,TRBJ2-3,CASGDRGDTDTQYF,TGTGCCAGCGGGGACAGGGGAGACACAGATACGCAGTATTTT
NA,NA,TRBV7-6,TRBJ2-6,CASSTGYHSGANVLTF,TGTGCCAGCAGCACCGGATATCACTCTGGGGCCAACGTCCTGACTTTC
NA,NA,TRBV9,TRBJ1-5,CASSPRGGSNQPQHF,TGTGCCAGCAGCCCGAGAGGGGGGAGCAATCAGCCCCAGCATTTT
TRBD1,NA,TRBV5-4,TRBJ2-7,CASSSGQGADTYEQYF,TGTGCCAGCAGCTCAGGACAGGGCGCAGATACCTACGAGCAGTACTTC
NA,NA,TRBV2,TRBJ2-7,CASSFSVGHQYEQYF,TGTGCCAGCAGCTTCTCCGTAGGACACCAATACGAGCAGTACTTC
TRBD1,NA,TRBV27,TRBJ1-2,CASSKHRGNPYGYTF,TGTGCCAGCAGTAAACACAGGGGTAACCCTTATGGCTACACCTTC
NA,NA,TRBV6-1,TRBJ2-7,CASSEDLGTALSYEQYF,TGTGCCAGCAGTGAAGACCTCGGGACGGCTCTCTCCTACGAGCAGTACTTC
NA,NA,TRBV12-5,TRBJ2-5,CASGLKFPRQETQYF,TGTGCTAGTGGTTTGAAGTTTCCACGACAAGAGACCCAGTACTTC
TRBD1,NA,TRBV7-8,TRBJ1-2,CASSDRQGARNGYTF,TGTGCCAGCAGCGACCGACAGGGGGCGCGGAATGGCTACACCTTC
NA,NA,TRBV11-2,TRBJ1-4,CASSYGTSGEKLFF,TGTGCCAGCAGCTACGGGACATCGGGGGAAAAACTGTTTTTT
NA,NA,TRBV7-9,TRBJ2-1,CASSPADTSSYNEQFF,TGTGCCAGCAGCCCGGCGGACACCAGCTCCTACAATGAGCAGTTCTTC
TRBD1,NA,TRBV9,TRBJ1-3,CASNTGGTAGNTIYF,TGTGCCAGCAATACAGGGGGGACCGCTGGAAACACCATATATTTT
NA,NA,TRBV5-1,TRBJ1-2,CASRTGPTVNYGYTF,TGCGCCAGCAGGACCGGACCCACCGTTAACTATGGCTACACCTTC
NA,NA,TRBV18,TRBJ2-3,CASQAGTDTQYF,TGTGCCAGCCAGGCGGGCACAGATACGCAGTATTTT
NA,few,TRBV25-1,TRBJ1-1,CASSEYGSGSAFF,TGTGCCAGCAGTGAATATGGATCCGGGTCGGCTTTCTTT
NA,NA,TRBV29-1,TRBJ2-1,CSVNQVSNEQFF,TGCAGCGTTAACCAGGTTAGCAATGAGCAGTTCTTC
NA,NA,TRBV7-9,TRBJ1-1,CASSSQSLSPEAFF,TGTGCCAGCAGCTCACAATCTTTGAGCCCTGAAGCTTTCTTT
NA,NA,TRBV30,TRBJ1-2,CAWGVGQTNYGYTF,TGTGCCTGGGGGGTTGGTCAGACGAACTATGGCTACACCTTC
NA,NA,TRBV5-1,TRBJ1-4,CASSPDGRSEKLFF,TGCGCCAGCAGTCCAGACGGGAGGAGTGAAAAACTGTTTTTT
TRBD1,NA,TRBV5-1,TRBJ1-2,CASSLGGTANYGYTF,TGCGCCAGCAGCTTGGGAGGGACAGCTAACTATGGCTACACCTTC
NA,few,TRBV2,TRBJ2-3,CASSAGIHGTTQYF,TGTGCCAGCAGTGCCGGGATACACGGTACCACGCAGTATTTT
NA,NA,TRBV5-1,TRBJ1-4,CASSLTGGRNEKLFF,TGCGCCAGCAGCTTAACGGGAGGTCGGAATGAAAAACTGTTTTTT
TRBD2,NA,TRBV4-1,TRBJ2-7,CASRLGLAGGHYEQYF,TGCGCCAGCAGACTGGGACTAGCGGGAGGACACTACGAGCAGTACTTC
NA,NA,TRBV2,TRBJ1-2,CASSVQEGYTF,TGTGCCAGCAGTGTACAGGAAGGCTACACCTTC
NA,once,TRBV11-2,TRBJ1-2,CASSLNAGGSYGYTF,TGTGCCAGCAGCTTGAACGCAGGAGGAAGCTATGGCTACACCTTC
TRBD2,once,TRBV9,TRBJ2-1,CASSVEGGSYNEQFF,TGTGCCAGCAGCGTAGAAGGCGGGAGCTACAATGAGCAGTTCTTC
NA,NA,TRBV5-1,TRBJ2-7,CASSVGLAYEQYF,TGCGCCAGCAGCGTGGGACTGGCCTACGAGCAGTACTTC
TRBD1,NA,TRBV7-2,TRBJ1-2,CASSLGGGQGANYGYTF,TGTGCCAGCAGCTTAGGGGGGGGACAGGGAGCTAACTATGGCTACACCTTC
NA,NA,TRBV15,TRBJ2-1,CATKREDRDNEQFF,TGTGCCACCAAAAGGGAGGATCGGGACAATGAGCAGTTCTTC
NA,NA,TRBV5-1,TRBJ1-5,CASSLAGNQPQHF,TGCGCCAGCAGCTTGGCAGGCAATCAGCCCCAGCATTTT
NA,NA,TRBV7-2,TRBJ1-1,CASAGAGRTEAFF,TGTGCCAGCGCAGGGGCAGGGCGTACTGAAGCTTTCTTT
TRBD2,once,TRBV12-5,TRBJ2-5,CASGTAGTQYF,TGTGCTAGTGGGACAGCGGGAACCCAGTACTTC
TRBD1,once,TRBV11-2,TRBJ1-1,CASSLQIRGLNTEAFF,TGTGCCAGCAGCCTCCAGATTAGGGGGCTGAACACTGAAGCTTTCTTT
NA,NA,TRBV7-8,TRBJ2-2,CASSPTRTKDTGELFF,TGTGCCAGCAGCCCCACTAGGACAAAAGACACCGGGGAGCTGTTTTTT
NA,once,TRBV7-6,TRBJ1-1,CASSLVGDTEAFF,TGTGCCAGCAGCTTAGTCGGGGACACTGAAGCTTTCTTT